The clone carrying this TCR beta chain showed up many times. The antigen is not known. This sample is part of a study of spatial heterogeneity in lung cancer. Study at large: Matched bulk RNA-seq yielded a T cell module score, and TCR transcript counts in tumor regions correlated strongly with that score. Every unique TCR and UMI combination, on average, appeared more than ten times in raw reads.

The germline V gene encodes CDR1 SEHNR and CDR2 FQNEAQ (reference sequence). The CDR3 is 13 amino acids. J was trimmed by 5 bases and V by 5 bases; bases with no gene match: 2. Overall study findings and caveats: Tumors with more nonsynonymous mutations had more expanded intratumoral alpha and beta TCRs.

Individually, TCR cDNA molecules were each labelled with a unique molecular identifier. TCRdb re-called the 5' RACE reads with MiXCR, one entry per CDR3 protein. The repertoire holds about 18,000 distinct CDR3 sequences, with more than 6.5% as singletons. Time point noted: sample taken at primary tumor resection. The clonotype comes from a male donor with early-stage non-small cell lung cancer. This specimen consisted of lung tumor tissue, obtained at surgery. The chain combines TRBV7-9 with TRBJ1-1, with TRBD1 matching over 10 bases. CDR3 sequence reads: CASSEGQGTEAFF. DNA for the CDR3: TGTGCCAGCAGCGAGGGACAGGGGACTGAAGCTTTCTTT.